This TCR beta chain was retrieved from a study of human T cells and chemical hapten exposure. Study context: A patient group, mainly female, showed alopecia areata, totalis or universalis.

Time point given: pre-sensitization, week 0. Documented treatment: therapeutic diphenylcyclopropenone sensitization with weekly scalp DPC. Trimming at V came to 6 bases and at J to 2 bases, leaving 6 bases not matched to a gene. The CDR3 covers 14 residues. CDR1 is ENHRY, CDR2 SYGVKD, per germline. Unique molecular identifiers were attached to individual cDNA molecules during library preparation. TCRdb passed the RACE reads through MiXCR, listing each CDR3 protein once. The sample has 280,000 or so distinct CDR3 sequences, 7.7% seen once. The rearrangement joins TRBV10-3 to TRBJ2-5, with 7 bases matching TRBD1. The TCR originated in a young man with alopecia areata. Some clones in this sample may be carry-over from other donors' samples. The input for sequencing was whole blood, taken in connection with sensitization to the hapten diphenylcyclopropenone (DPC). CDR3 in amino acids: CAISDGTDQETQYF. The CDR3 region has the DNA TGTGCCATCAGCGATGGGACAGATCAAGAGACCCAGTACTTC.